The 27 T cell receptor beta chains below all came from one sample that was sequenced in a study of blood T cells in healthy people across ages. Combining a sample-barcoded 5' primer with a J-beta primer mix, a second PCR ran for 7 to 11 cycles. TCRdb called the 5' RACE reads again in MiXCR, with one record for every CDR3 protein. The sample holds 650,000 to 800,000 distinct CDR3 sequences; roughly half are singletons and the top ten take roughly 14%. Sequenced material: blood. The receptors here all came from an elderly woman in good health.

The chain employs TRBV27 and TRBJ2-7; 8 nucleotides agree with TRBD1. With 6 bases clipped from V and 7 bases from J, the junction kept 8 bases outside the gene matches. This CDR3 has 13 residues. Germline CDR1 reads MNHEY; CDR2 reads SMNVEV (reference sequence). CDR3 in amino acids: CASRRTGYNEQYF. The DNA of the CDR3 is TGTGCCAGCAGACGGACAGGGTACAATGAGCAGTACTTC.

The gene calls are TRBV5-6 and TRBJ2-1, with D tentatively TRBD1 or TRBD2 (6 bases each). Germline V gives CDR1 SGHDT, CDR2 YYEEEE. CDR3 length: 14 amino acids. Between the trimmed V and J ends, which lost 1 base and 9 bases, there was a span of 14 bases. The DNA for the CDR3 is TGTGCCAGCAGCTTGCGTCAAGGGGGGAGTGAGCAGTTCTTC. This translates into CASSLRQGGSEQFF.

This clonotype occurred many times. The chain recombines TRBV28 with TRBJ2-7; TRBD2 aligns across 8 bases. Germline trimming cut 2 bases from V and 5 bases from J; bases unmatched to any gene: 11. The V gene's germline CDR1 is MDHEN and CDR2 SYDVKM. The CDR3 has 16 amino acids. This chain's CDR3 is CASSLSGHREGNEQYF. In nucleotides, the CDR3 is TGTGCCAGCAGTTTAAGTGGCCACCGGGAGGGCAACGAGCAGTACTTC.

This sequence joins TRBV30 and TRBJ2-3; D is ambiguous. The CDR3 runs 11 residues. Between the trimmed V and J ends, which lost 2 bases and 6 bases, there was a span of 6 bases. The germline gives CDR1 GTSNPN, CDR2 SVGIG (reference sequence). CDR3 region: CAWSLMDTQYF. In nucleotides, the CDR3 is TGTGCCTGGAGTTTAATGGATACGCAGTATTTT.

The V and J genes are TRBV12-3 or TRBV12-4 and TRBJ2-6, with a tentative D call TRBD1 (5 bases). V was shortened by 7 bases and J by 2 bases, with 12 bases between the two germline ends. This CDR3 spans 15 amino acids. CDR3 region: CASTAARAGANVLTF. CDR3 sequence (DNA): TGTGCCAGCACCGCGGCCAGGGCTGGGGCCAACGTCCTGACTTTC.

This clonotype appeared once. The genes are TRBV12-3 or TRBV12-4 and TRBJ2-3; perhaps TRBD2 as D (5 bases). The CDR3 is made up of 14 amino acids. Trimming removed 3 bases from V and 1 base from J, with 8 bases in between. CDR3 amino acids: CASSFERGTDTQYF. Written as DNA, the CDR3 is TGTGCCAGCAGTTTTGAGAGGGGCACAGATACGCAGTATTTT.

V and J are TRBV10-3 and TRBJ1-5; D is possibly TRBD1 (6 bases). The V end lost 9 bases, the J end lost 2 bases, and 14 bases lay between the germline ends. The CDR3 runs 14 residues. Germline V gives CDR1 ENHRY, CDR2 SYGVKD. The CDR3 coding sequence is TGTGCCATGTGGGGGGGGCAGGGCAATCAGCCCCAGCATTTT. Its protein product is CAMWGGQGNQPQHF.

There are many counts of this clonotype. The chain joins TRBV6-5 to TRBJ1-2, with a tentative D call TRBD1 (5 bases). V lost 0 bases to trimming and J lost 8 bases, with 16 bases between them. The CDR3 contains 15 residues. CDR1 and CDR2 (germline): MNHEY, SVGAGI. CDR3 bases: TGTGCCAGCAGTTACTCCTCCGGGGCCCAGAGGGGCTACACCTTC. It encodes CASSYSSGAQRGYTF.

In the case of this clonotype: A junction end diverges from the germline sequence, so it may reflect a read error. The rearrangement links TRBV12-3 or TRBV12-4 to TRBJ2-1; possible D gene TRBD2, 6 bases. This CDR3 comprises 12 residues. CDR3 residues: CTSNGHGGEQFF. The CDR3 nucleotides are TGTACCAGCAACGGTCACGGGGGTGAGCAGTTCTTC.

Regarding this clonotype: A single base separates this from a much larger clone, so it may be a read error. This chain joins TRBV4-2 and TRBJ2-7, with 11 nucleotides matching TRBD2. V lost 4 bases and J lost 0; bases outside the gene matches: 2. CDR3 length equals 15 residues. CDR1 is LGHNA and CDR2 is YNFKEQ in the germline V gene. The CDR3 DNA reads as TGTGCCAGCAGCCTGACTAGCGGGAACTCCTACGAGCAGTACTTC. Protein sequence: CASSLTSGNSYEQYF.

The V call is TRBV20-1, the J call TRBJ2-1; 8 bases align to TRBD2. With 4 bases clipped from V and 9 bases from J, the junction kept 14 bases outside the gene matches. CDR3 length: 15 residues. CDR1 DFQATT and CDR2 SNEGSKA come from the germline V gene (reference sequence). The DNA for the CDR3 is TGCAGTGCTACCCCGGGGGTAGCGGGGCCAAGTGAGCAGTTCTTC. This codes for CSATPGVAGPSEQFF.

Written as DNA, the CDR3 is TGCGCCAGCAGCTTGGACTTAAACAGAAGTACTGGGGCCAACGTCCTGACTTTC. Translating it yields CASSLDLNRSTGANVLTF. The rearrangement joins TRBV5-1 to TRBJ2-6; D is ambiguous. Trimming took 0 bases from V and 2 from J, leaving 15 bases between them. The V gene's germline CDR1 is SGHRS and CDR2 YFSETQ. This CDR3 has 18 amino acids. The entire variable domain, with the rest obtained from reference TRBV5-1 and TRBJ2-6, is as follows: KAGVTQTPRYLIKTRGQQVTLSCSPISGHRSVSWYQQTPGQGLQFLFEYFSETQRNKGNFPGRFSGRQFSNSRSEMNVSTLELGDSALYLCASSLDLNRSTGANVLTFGAGSRLTVL.

The rearrangement uses TRBV2 and TRBJ2-1; 10 bases are shared with TRBD2. The J segment lost 7 bases and the V segment lost 4 bases, leaving 16 bases of the junction unmatched. CDR3 length equals 18 residues. From germline, CDR1 is SNHLY and CDR2 FYNNEI. The CDR3 region is CASSGEVGGSGRSNEQFF. The CDR3 nucleotides are TGTGCCAGCAGTGGAGAGGTCGGGGGTAGCGGGAGGTCGAATGAGCAGTTCTTC. The full variable domain, completed using reference TRBV2 and TRBJ2-1, is EPEVTQTPSHQVTQMGQEVILRCVPISNHLYFYWYRQILGQKVEFLVSFYNNEISEKSEIFDDQFSVERPDGSNFTLKIRSTKLEDSAMYFCASSGEVGGSGRSNEQFFGPGTRLTVL.

Ten or more counts support this clonotype. V gene TRBV2 combines with J gene TRBJ2-3, with D tentatively TRBD2 (5 bases). Trimming cost V 5 bases and J 2 bases, with 11 bases left between them. The CDR3 spans 14 residues. The germline CDR1 and CDR2 sequences are SNHLY and FYNNEI. In nucleotides, the CDR3 is TGTGCCAGCAGTCTCAAGCGGCTCACAGATACGCAGTATTTT. Translation gives CASSLKRLTDTQYF.

Details on this clonotype: A much larger clone lies one base from this, so it may be a read error. The chain couples TRBV28 to TRBJ2-1, with no clear D. Germline values: CDR1 MDHEN, CDR2 SYDVKM. The CDR3 sequence is 16 residues long. This CDR3 is CASRPPLKSSYNERFF. For the CDR3, the DNA is TGTGCCAGCAGGCCCCCGTTGAAGAGCTCCTACAATGAGCGGTTCTTC.

This chain links TRBV20-1 with TRBJ2-1; 11 bases are shared with TRBD2. Trimming cost V 1 base and J 7 bases; bases outside gene matches: 12. This CDR3 contains 17 residues. Germline V CDR1 and CDR2: DFQATT, SNEGSKA (reference sequence). The DNA for the CDR3 is TGCAGTGCTAGAGGCCCTTTGCTAGCGGGAGGTCGTAATGAGCAGTTCTTC. This sequence encodes CSARGPLLAGGRNEQFF.

V and J are TRBV9 and TRBJ2-1, with D tentatively TRBD2 (6 bases). Trimming cost V 4 bases and J 5 bases, with 22 bases left between them. Germline CDR1 and CDR2: SGDLS and YYNGEE. The CDR3 spans 17 residues. In DNA form, the CDR3 reads TGTGCCAGCAGCCCTAACCCGCTAGCGAGAGTCCACAATGAGCAGTTCTTC. Translation gives CASSPNPLARVHNEQFF.

This rearrangement joins TRBV10-3 to TRBJ2-7; TRBD2 agrees at 12 bases. This CDR3 is built from 15 residues. Germline CDR1 is ENHRY and CDR2 is SYGVKD. V shed 2 bases and J 7 bases; nucleotides not matched to a gene: 6. The CDR3 DNA reads TGTGCCATCAGTGAGGTGACTAGCGGGGGCAGGGAGCAGTACTTC. Translated, it gives CAISEVTSGGREQYF.

This clonotype has more than one count but fewer than ten. The chain is built from TRBV14 and TRBJ2-4; D perhaps matches TRBD2 (7 bases). V dropped 4 bases and J dropped 13 bases, with 20 bases sitting between them. The CDR3 has 14 residues. From germline, CDR1 is SGHDN and CDR2 FVKESK. The CDR3 reads CASSLGGPPIEQYF. The CDR3 DNA reads TGTGCCAGCAGCCTCGGGGGGCCCCCCATTGAGCAGTACTTC.

The genes are TRBV5-1 and TRBJ1-1; D remains unclear. Germline V CDR1 and CDR2: SGHRS, YFSETQ. The CDR3 is 16 amino acids. V lost 2 bases, J lost 2 bases, and 16 bases lay in between. In DNA form, the CDR3 reads TGCGCCAGCAGCTTAACAGCGGGTACAGTAAACACTGAAGCTTTCTTT. Translating it yields CASSLTAGTVNTEAFF.

At least ten counts were recorded for this clonotype. This rearrangement joins TRBV28 to TRBJ2-5, with TRBD2 as a possible D gene (6 bases). Trimming took 5 bases from V and 2 from J, leaving 15 bases between them. Germline CDR1 MDHEN, CDR2 SYDVKM. The CDR3 totals 15 residues. The CDR3: CASSLFRGTQETQYF. The CDR3 DNA reads as TGTGCCAGCAGTCTCTTCCGGGGGACTCAAGAGACCCAGTACTTC.

With regard to this clonotype: A read error may explain this, as a much larger clone is one base away. The rearrangement uses TRBV20-1 and TRBJ2-7; D uncertain. The V gene lost 4 bases and the J gene lost 2 bases, with 9 bases spanning the gap. The germline V gene encodes CDR1 DFQATT and CDR2 SNEGSKA (reference sequence). CDR3 length: 12 residues. CDR3 protein: CSAMVRAYEQYF. The CDR3 nucleotides are TGCAGTGCTATGGTCCGGGCCTACGAGCAGTACTTC.

CDR3 residues: CASSLVSSGTDTQYF. Written as DNA, the CDR3 is TGCGCCAGCAGCTTGGTGTCGTCAGGCACAGATACGCAGTATTTT. V usage is TRBV5-1 and J usage is TRBJ2-3; D is unclear. The CDR3 is made up of 15 amino acids. The ends were cut back, 0 bases at V and 1 base at J, with 9 bases in the middle. Germline CDR1 and CDR2: SGHRS and YFSETQ.

This clonotype was found many times. CDR3 in amino acids: CASSVGGSTGELFF. The CDR3 DNA is TGTGCCAGCAGCGTGGGGGGGTCCACCGGGGAGCTGTTTTTT. V is TRBV9 and J is TRBJ2-2; 7 nucleotides agree with TRBD2. The CDR3 loop spans 14 amino acids. Germline V gene sequence: CDR1 SGDLS, CDR2 YYNGEE. J was trimmed by 4 bases and V by 2 bases; bases with no gene match: 2.

The chain recombines TRBV5-1 with TRBJ2-7; 8 nucleotides align to TRBD2. Germline CDR1 SGHRS, CDR2 YFSETQ. V was clipped by 6 bases and J by 1 base; unmatched bases: 6. The CDR3 has 14 amino acids. Here the CDR3 DNA reads TGCGCCAGCACTTTGATAGCGGGATCCTACGAGCAGTACTTC. Its translation: CASTLIAGSYEQYF.

This clonotype has just one count. A much bigger clone sits one base away, suggesting this may be a read error. This chain's CDR3 is CASSYRTRENGYTF. The DNA of the CDR3 is TGTGCCAGCAGCTACCGGACAAGGGAGAATGGCTACACCTTC. V gene TRBV7-2 combines with J gene TRBJ1-2, with D possibly matching TRBD1 (5 bases). In germline, CDR1 is SGHTA, CDR2 FQGNSA. V was shortened by 4 bases and J by 6 bases, with 15 bases between the two germline ends. This CDR3 is 14 amino acids long.

This chain connects TRBV24-1 to TRBJ1-5; D may be TRBD1 (5 bases). This CDR3 contains 14 residues. V dropped 2 bases and J dropped 4 bases, with 8 bases sitting between them. Germline V gene data show CDR1 as KGHDR and CDR2 as SFDVKD. The CDR3 sequence: CATSDSSGNQPQHF. CDR3 nucleotide sequence: TGTGCCACCAGTGATTCCTCAGGGAATCAGCCCCAGCATTTT.